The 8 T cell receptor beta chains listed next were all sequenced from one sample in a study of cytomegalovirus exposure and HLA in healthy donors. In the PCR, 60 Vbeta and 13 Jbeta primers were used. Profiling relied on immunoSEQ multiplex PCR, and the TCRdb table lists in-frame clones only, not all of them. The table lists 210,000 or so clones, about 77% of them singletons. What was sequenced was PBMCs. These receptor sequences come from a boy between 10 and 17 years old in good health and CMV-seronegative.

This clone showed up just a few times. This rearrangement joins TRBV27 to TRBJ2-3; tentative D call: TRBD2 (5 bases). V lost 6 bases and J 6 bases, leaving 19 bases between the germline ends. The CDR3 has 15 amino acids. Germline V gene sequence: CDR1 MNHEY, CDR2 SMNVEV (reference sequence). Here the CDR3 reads CASRPLARGYDTQYF. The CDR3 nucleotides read TGTGCCAGCAGACCCCTAGCTCGAGGTTACGATACGCAGTATTTT.

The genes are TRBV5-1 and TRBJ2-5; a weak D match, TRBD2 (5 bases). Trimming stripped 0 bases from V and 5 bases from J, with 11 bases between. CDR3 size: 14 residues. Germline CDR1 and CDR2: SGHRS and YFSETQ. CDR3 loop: CASSLAGDSETQYF. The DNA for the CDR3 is TGCGCCAGCAGCTTGGCCGGGGATTCGGAGACCCAGTACTTC.

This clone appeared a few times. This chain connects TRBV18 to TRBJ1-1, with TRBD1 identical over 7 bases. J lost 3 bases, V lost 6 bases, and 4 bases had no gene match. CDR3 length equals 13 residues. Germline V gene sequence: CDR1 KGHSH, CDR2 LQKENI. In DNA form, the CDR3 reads TGTGCCAGCTCGACAGGGAAGGACACTGAAGCTTTCTTT. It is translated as CASSTGKDTEAFF.

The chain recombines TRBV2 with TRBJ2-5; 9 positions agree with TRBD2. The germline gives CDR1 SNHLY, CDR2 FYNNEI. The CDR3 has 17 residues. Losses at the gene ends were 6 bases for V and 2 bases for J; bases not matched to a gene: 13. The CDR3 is CASSPLPSGALQETQYF. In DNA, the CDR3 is TGTGCCAGCAGCCCTCTGCCTAGCGGGGCCCTACAAGAGACCCAGTACTTC.

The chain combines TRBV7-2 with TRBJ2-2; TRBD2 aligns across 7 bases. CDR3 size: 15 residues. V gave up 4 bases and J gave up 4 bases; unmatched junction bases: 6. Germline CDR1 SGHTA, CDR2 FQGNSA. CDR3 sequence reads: CASSSKAGFTGELFF. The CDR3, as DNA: TGTGCCAGCAGCTCCAAAGCGGGATTCACCGGGGAGCTGTTTTTT.

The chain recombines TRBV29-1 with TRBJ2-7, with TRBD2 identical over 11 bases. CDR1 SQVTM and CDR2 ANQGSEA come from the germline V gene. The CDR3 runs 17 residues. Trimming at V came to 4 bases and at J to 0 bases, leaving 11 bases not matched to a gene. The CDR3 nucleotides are TGCAGCGTTGTTCGTAGGCTAGCGGGAGGAACCTCCTACGAGCAGTACTTC. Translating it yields CSVVRRLAGGTSYEQYF.

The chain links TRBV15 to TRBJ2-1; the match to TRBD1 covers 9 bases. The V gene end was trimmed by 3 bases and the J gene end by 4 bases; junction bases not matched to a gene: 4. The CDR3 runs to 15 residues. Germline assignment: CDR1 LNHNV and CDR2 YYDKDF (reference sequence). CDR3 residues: CATSSRDRVYNEQFF. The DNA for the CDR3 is TGTGCCACCAGCAGCCGGGACAGGGTGTACAATGAGCAGTTCTTC.

The CDR3 here is CVRSAQGSVSNQPQHF. In nucleotides, the CDR3 is TGTGTCAGAAGCGCCCAGGGATCTGTTAGCAATCAGCCCCAGCATTTT. The chain recombines TRBV7-5 with TRBJ1-5; the table's D call, TRBD1, was not checked against the DNA. TRBV7-5 is a known pseudogene. CDR3 length: 16 amino acids.